The rows below give T cell receptor beta chains drawn from one sample of a study of T cells in localized non-small cell lung cancer. The method was immunoSEQ multiplex PCR; TCRdb's version includes in-frame clones alone and lacks a portion of them. The profile shows about 2,800 clones, more than 15% of them singletons. The input for sequencing was lung tumor tissue, taken before any cancer treatment. The receptors stem from a male donor older than 55 with stage II squamous cell lung carcinoma. The CDR3 runs from the conserved cysteine through the conserved F or W.

V	J	CDR3
TRBV1	TRBJ2-3	CASSQAGVSTDTQYF
TRBV7-6	TRBJ2-3	CASSLVALSSTDTQYF
TRBV9	TRBJ1-1	CASSVSGTGGMKNTEAFF
TRBV11-3	TRBJ2-3	CASSSGQGVEDTQYF
TRBV19	TRBJ1-1	CASSIGNDRGAFF
TRBV6-8	TRBJ1-2	CASSYALEGSYGYTF
TRBV11-3	TRBJ1-4	CASSRRTGNEKLFF
TRBV11-3	TRBJ2-5	CASSPPLAGGQETQYF
TRBV11-3	TRBJ2-1	CASSGRTGPPYNEQFF
TRBV11-3	TRBJ2-3	CASSRLRSGGQITDTQYF
TRBV18	TRBJ2-5	CASSLYSPETQYF
TRBV6-8	TRBJ1-1	CASRVKGGLNTEAFF
TRBV5-1	TRBJ2-3	CASSLQGRPTDTQYF
TRBV7-4	TRBJ2-1	CASSLKWGNEQFF
TRBV6-8	TRBJ1-4	CASSSGRGSEKLFF